The entry below describes one T cell receptor (beta chain). Trimming removed 6 bases from V and 6 bases from J, with 14 bases in between. CDR1 is LNHDA, CDR2 SQIVND, per germline (reference sequence). CDR3 length: 13 amino acids. This record belongs to a study of CD8 T cells in Susac syndrome. The wider study: Patients with Susac syndrome were, at the time of blood collection, therapy-naive, maintained on corticosteroids, or maintained on intravenous immunoglobulin alone.

With random hexamers, 0.5 to 1 ug RNA was reverse transcribed. TCRdb passed the immunoSEQ multiplex PCR reads through MiXCR, listing each CDR3 protein once. The repertoire consists of approximately 210,000 distinct CDR3 sequences, with approximately 94% occurring once and the leading ten covering 0.15%. The receptor was derived from a human donor with Susac syndrome. Sequencing was carried out using CD4+ T cells from PBMCs. V usage is TRBV19 and J usage is TRBJ1-2; perhaps TRBD1 as D (5 bases). The CDR3 reads CASSFRENHGYTF. The CDR3 bases are TGTGCCAGTAGCTTCAGGGAGAATCATGGCTACACCTTC.